Sequencing of this T cell receptor beta chain was carried out in a study of Graves' ophthalmopathy and Graves' hyperthyroidism. Turning to the study itself: Prior to any treatment, peripheral blood was collected at the time of initial diagnosis. Broader study findings: The majority of expanded thyroid clonotypes above 0.001 frequency also occurred in blood.

The CDR3 totals 11 residues. The germline gives CDR1 MNHNS, CDR2 SASEGT. The sequenced template was RNA, covering the TCR beta CDR3 region. An initial RT-PCR round employing HTBI primers preceded a second-round multiplex PCR. TCRdb called the multiplex PCR reads again in MiXCR, with one record for every CDR3 protein. Here the sample spans some 380,000 distinct CDR3 sequences, roughly 15% being singletons. Remarks on this clonotype: No antigen is known for it. This could be a read error, since a much larger clone is one nucleotide away.

The receptor comes from a woman between 18 and 29 years old with stable Graves' hyperthyroidism. The sequencing sample was made of peripheral blood. The chain is built from TRBV6-1 and TRBJ1-1, with no clear D. CDR3 sequence: CASSRRTEACF. CDR3 sequence (DNA): TGTGCCAGCAGTAGGAGGACTGAAGCTTGCTTT.